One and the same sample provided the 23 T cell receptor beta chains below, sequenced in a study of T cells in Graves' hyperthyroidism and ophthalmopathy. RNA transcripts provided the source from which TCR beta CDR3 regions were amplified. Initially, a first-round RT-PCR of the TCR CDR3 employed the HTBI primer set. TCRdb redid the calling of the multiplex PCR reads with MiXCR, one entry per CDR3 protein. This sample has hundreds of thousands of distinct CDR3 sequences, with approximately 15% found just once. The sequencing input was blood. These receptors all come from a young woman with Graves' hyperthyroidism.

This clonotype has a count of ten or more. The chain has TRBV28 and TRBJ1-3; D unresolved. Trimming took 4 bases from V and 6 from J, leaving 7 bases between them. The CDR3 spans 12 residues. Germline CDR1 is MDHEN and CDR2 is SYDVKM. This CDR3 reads CASSSLPNTIYF. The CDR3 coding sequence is TGTGCCAGCAGTTCCCTCCCAAACACCATATATTTT.

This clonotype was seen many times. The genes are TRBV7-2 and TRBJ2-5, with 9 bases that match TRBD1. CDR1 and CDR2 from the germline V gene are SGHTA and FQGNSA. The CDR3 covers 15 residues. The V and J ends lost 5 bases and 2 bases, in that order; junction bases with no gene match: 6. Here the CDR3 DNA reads TGTGCCAGCAGCCCCGACAGGGGGAGGCAAGAGACCCAGTACTTC. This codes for CASSPDRGRQETQYF.

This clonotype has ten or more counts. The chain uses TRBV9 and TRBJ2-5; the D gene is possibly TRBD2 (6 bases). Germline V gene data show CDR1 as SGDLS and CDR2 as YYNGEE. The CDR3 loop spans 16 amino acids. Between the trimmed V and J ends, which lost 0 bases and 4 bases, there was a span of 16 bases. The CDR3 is CASSVDGRRGRETQYF. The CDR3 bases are TGTGCCAGCAGCGTAGATGGGCGGCGGGGAAGAGAGACCCAGTACTTC.

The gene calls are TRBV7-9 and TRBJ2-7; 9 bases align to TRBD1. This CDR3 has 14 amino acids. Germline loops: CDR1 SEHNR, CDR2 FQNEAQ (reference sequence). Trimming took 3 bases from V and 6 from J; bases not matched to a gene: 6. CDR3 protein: CASSLTGTGIEQYF. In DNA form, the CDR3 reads TGTGCCAGCAGCTTGACCGGGACAGGGATCGAGCAGTACTTC.

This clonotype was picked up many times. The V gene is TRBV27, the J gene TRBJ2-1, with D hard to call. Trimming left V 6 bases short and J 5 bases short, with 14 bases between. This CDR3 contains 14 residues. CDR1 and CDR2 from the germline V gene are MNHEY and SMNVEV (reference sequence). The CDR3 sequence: CASSHGRGNNEQFF. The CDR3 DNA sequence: TGTGCCAGCAGCCACGGACGTGGGAACAATGAGCAGTTCTTC.

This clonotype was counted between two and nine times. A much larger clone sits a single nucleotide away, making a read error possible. The CDR3 DNA reads TGTACCAGCAGTTTAACCGCAGGGGGTGGTTCACCCCTCCACTTT. Amino acids: CTSSLTAGGGSPLHF. This rearrangement joins TRBV27 to TRBJ1-6; 7 bases line up with TRBD1. Germline values: CDR1 MNHEY, CDR2 SMNVEV (reference sequence). The CDR3 loop spans 15 amino acids.

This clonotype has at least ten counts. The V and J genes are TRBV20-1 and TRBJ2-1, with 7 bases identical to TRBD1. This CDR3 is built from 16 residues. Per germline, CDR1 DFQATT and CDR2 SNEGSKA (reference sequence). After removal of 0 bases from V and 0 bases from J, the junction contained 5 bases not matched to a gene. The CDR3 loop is CSARDYRGPSYNEQFF. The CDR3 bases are TGCAGTGCTAGAGATTATAGGGGGCCCTCCTACAATGAGCAGTTCTTC.

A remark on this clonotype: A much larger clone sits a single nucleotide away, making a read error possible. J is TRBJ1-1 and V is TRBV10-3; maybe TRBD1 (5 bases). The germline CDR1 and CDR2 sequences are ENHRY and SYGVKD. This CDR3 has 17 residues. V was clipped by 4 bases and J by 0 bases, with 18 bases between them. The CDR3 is CAISGGNGWLMNTEAFF. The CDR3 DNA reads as TGTGCCATCAGTGGGGGGAACGGATGGCTAATGAACACTGAAGCTTTCTTT.

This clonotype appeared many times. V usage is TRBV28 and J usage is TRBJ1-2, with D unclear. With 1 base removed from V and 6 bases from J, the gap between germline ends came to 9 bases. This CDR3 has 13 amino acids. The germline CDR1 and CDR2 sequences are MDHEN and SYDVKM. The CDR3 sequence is CASSLLRGNGYTF. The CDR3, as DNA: TGTGCCAGCAGTTTATTAAGAGGGAATGGCTACACCTTC.

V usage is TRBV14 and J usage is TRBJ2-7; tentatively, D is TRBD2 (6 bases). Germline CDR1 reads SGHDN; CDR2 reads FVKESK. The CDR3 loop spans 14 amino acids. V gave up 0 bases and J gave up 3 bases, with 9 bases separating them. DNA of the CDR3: TGTGCCAGCAGCCAAGATCGGGGGTTCTACGAGCAGTACTTC. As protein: CASSQDRGFYEQYF.

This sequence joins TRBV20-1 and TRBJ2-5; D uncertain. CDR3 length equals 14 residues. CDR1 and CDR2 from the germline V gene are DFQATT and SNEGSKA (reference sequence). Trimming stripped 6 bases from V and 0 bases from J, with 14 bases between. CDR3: CSAPRSGYQETQYF. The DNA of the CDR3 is TGCAGTGCCCCTAGATCCGGGTACCAAGAGACCCAGTACTTC.

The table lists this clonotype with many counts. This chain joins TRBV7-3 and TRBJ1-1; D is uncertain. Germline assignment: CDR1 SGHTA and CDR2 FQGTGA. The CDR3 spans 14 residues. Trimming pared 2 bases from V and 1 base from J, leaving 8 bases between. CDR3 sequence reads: CASSLDPSNTEAFF. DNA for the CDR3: TGTGCCAGCAGCTTAGATCCCTCGAACACTGAAGCTTTCTTT. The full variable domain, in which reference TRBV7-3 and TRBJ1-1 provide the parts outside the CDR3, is GAGVSQTPSNKVTEKGKYVELRCDPISGHTALYWYRQSLGQGPEFLIYFQGTGAADDSGLPNDRFFAVRPEGSVSTLKIQRTERGDSAVYLCASSLDPSNTEAFFGQGTRLTVV.

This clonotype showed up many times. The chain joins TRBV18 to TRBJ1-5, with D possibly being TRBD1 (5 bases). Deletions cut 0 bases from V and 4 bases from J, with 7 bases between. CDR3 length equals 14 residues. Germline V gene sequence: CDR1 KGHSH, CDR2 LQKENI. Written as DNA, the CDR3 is TGTGCCAGCTCACCACCAGGGGAGAATCAGCCCCAGCATTTT. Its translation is CASSPPGENQPQHF.

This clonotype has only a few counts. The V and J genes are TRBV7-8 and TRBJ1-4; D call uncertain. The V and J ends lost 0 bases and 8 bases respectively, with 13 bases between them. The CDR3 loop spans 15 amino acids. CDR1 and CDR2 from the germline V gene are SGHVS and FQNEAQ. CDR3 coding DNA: TGTGCCAGCAGCTTAGCGACAAGCCAATGGGAAAAACTGTTTTTT. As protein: CASSLATSQWEKLFF. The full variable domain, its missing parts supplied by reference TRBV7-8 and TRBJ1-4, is GAGVSQSPRYKVAKRGQDVALRCDPISGHVSLFWYQQALGQGPEFLTYFQNEAQLDKSGLPSDRFFAERPEGSVSTLKIQRTQQEDSAVYLCASSLATSQWEKLFFGSGTQLSVL.

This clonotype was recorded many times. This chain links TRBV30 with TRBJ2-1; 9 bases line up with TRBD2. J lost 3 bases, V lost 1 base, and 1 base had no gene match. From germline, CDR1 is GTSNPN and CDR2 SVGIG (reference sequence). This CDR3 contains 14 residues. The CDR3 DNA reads TGTGCCTGGAGTGGACTAGCGGACTACAATGAGCAGTTCTTC. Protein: CAWSGLADYNEQFF.

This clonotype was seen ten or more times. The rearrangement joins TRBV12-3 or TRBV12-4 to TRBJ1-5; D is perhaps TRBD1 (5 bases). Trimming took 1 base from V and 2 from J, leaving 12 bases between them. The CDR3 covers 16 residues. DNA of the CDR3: TGTGCCAGCAGTTTAGATCGGGGCCAGGGCAATCAGCCCCAGCATTTT. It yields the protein CASSLDRGQGNQPQHF.

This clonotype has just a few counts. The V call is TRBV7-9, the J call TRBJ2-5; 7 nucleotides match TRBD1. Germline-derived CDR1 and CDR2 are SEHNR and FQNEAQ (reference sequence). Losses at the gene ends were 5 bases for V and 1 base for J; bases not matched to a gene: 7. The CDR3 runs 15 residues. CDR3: CASSISRQGQETQYF. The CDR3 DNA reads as TGTGCCAGCAGCATCTCAAGACAGGGCCAAGAGACCCAGTACTTC.

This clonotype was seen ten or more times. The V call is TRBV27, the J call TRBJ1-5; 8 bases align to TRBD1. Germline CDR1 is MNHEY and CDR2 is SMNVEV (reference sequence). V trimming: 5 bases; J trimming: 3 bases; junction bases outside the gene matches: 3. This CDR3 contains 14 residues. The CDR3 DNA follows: TGTGCCAGCAGTCGGACAGGGCCCAATCAGCCCCAGCATTTT. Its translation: CASSRTGPNQPQHF.

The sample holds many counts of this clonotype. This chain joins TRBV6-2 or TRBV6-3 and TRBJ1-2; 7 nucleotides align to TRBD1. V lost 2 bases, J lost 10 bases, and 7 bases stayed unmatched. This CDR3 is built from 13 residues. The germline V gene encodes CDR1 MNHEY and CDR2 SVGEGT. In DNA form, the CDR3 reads TGTGCCAGCAGTTACCCTGGACAGGTTTTCTACACCTTC. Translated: CASSYPGQVFYTF.

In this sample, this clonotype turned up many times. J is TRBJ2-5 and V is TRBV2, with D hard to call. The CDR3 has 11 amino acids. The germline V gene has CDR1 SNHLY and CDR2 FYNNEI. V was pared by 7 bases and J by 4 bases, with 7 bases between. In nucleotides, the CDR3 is TGTGCCAGCACTATAGGAGAGACCCAGTACTTC. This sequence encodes CASTIGETQYF.

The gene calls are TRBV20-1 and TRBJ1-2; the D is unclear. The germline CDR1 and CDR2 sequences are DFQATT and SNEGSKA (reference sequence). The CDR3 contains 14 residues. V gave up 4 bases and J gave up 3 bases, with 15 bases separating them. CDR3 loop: CSATPGHQYYGYTF. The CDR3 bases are TGCAGTGCTACCCCGGGTCACCAATACTATGGCTACACCTTC.

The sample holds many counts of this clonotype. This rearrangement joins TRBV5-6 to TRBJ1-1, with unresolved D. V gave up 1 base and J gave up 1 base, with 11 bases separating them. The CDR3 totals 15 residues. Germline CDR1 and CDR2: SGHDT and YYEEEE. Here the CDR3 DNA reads TGTGCCAGCAGCTTGATGAATCGGTGGAACACTGAAGCTTTCTTT. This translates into CASSLMNRWNTEAFF. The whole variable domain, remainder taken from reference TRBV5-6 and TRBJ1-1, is DAGVTQSPTHLIKTRGQQVTLRCSPKSGHDTVSWYQQALGQGPQFIFQYYEEEERQRGNFPDRFSGHQFPNYSSELNVNALLLGDSALYLCASSLMNRWNTEAFFGQGTRLTVV.

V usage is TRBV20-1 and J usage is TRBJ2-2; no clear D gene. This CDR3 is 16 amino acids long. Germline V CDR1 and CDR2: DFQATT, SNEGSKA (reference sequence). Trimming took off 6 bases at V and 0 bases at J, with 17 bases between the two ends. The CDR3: CSAKIDWVSNTGELFF. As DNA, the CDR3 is TGCAGTGCCAAAATTGACTGGGTGTCGAACACCGGGGAGCTGTTTTTT.